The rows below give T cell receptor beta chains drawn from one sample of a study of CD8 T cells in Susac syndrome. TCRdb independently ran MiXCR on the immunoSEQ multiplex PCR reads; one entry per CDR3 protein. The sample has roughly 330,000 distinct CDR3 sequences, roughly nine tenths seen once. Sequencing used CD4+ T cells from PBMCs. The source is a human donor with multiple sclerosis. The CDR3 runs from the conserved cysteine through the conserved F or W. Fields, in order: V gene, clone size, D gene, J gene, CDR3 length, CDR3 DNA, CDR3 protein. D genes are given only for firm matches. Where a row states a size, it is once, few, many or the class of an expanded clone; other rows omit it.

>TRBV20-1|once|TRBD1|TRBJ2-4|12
TGCAGTGCTAGAGGGACAGGAGACATTCAGTACTTC
CSARGTGDIQYF
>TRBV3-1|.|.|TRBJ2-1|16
TGTGCCAGCAGCCAAGATGTAATAGGTTCTTACAATGAGCAGTTCTTC
CASSQDVIGSYNEQFF
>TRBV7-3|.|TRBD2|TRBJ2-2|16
TGTGCCAGCGCCGAAAGGGGAGGGGCGAACACCGGGGAGCTGTTTTTT
CASAERGGANTGELFF
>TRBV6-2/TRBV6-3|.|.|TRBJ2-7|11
TGTGCCAGCAGCGAACACCACGAGCAGTACTTC
CASSEHHEQYF
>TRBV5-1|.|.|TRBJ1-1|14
TGCGCCAGCAGCACCGGGAAGGAGGTGACTGAAGCTTTCTTT
CASSTGKEVTEAFF
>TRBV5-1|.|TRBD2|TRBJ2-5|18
TGCGCCAGCAGCTTGGGAGTTGCTAGCGGGGCTTCCCAAGAGACCCAGTACTTC
CASSLGVASGASQETQYF
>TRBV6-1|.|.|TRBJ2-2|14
TGTGCCAGCAGTGAGGGGGGAGGCACCGGGGAGCTGTTTTTT
CASSEGGGTGELFF
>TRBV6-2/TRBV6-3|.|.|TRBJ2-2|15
TGTGCCAGCAGTTACAGGCCCCGGGAATCCGGGGAGCTGTTTTTT
CASSYRPRESGELFF
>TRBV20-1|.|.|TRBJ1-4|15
TGCAGTGCTAGAGGGTTGCTGACACTCGATGAAAAACTGTTTTTT
CSARGLLTLDEKLFF
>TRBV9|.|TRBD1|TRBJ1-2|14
TGTGCCAGCAGCGTACGGGACAGCTCCTATGGCTACACCTTC
CASSVRDSSYGYTF
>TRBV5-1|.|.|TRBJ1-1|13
TGCGCCAGCACTCGGGGTGATGTCACTGAAGCTTTCTTT
CASTRGDVTEAFF
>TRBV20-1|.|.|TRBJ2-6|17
TGCAGTGCTAGAGGGGGGATCGGGGGATCTGGGGCCAACGTCCTGACTTTC
CSARGGIGGSGANVLTF
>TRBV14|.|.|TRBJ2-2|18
TGTGCCAGCAGCCAAGTAGCGAGCAGGAGTTGGTATACCGGGGAGCTGTTTTTT
CASSQVASRSWYTGELFF
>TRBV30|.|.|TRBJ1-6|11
TGTGCCTGGGGAAACATCTCACCCCTCCACTTT
CAWGNISPLHF
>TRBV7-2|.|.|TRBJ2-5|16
TGTGCCAGCAGCTTAGGTAACGGGCTGTACCAAGAGACCCAGTACTTC
CASSLGNGLYQETQYF
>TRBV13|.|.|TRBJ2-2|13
TGTGCCAGCAGCCTCGACACAACCGGGGAGCTGTTTTTT
CASSLDTTGELFF
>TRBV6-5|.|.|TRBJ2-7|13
TGTGCCAGCAGAAGCGTACGGGGCTACGAGCAGTACTTC
CASRSVRGYEQYF
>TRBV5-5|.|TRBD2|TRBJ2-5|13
TGTGCCAGTGCGGGAGCATCTCAAGAGACCCAGTACTTC
CASAGASQETQYF
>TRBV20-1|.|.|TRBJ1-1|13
TGCAGTGCTAGCGGTTGGGGTCCCACTGAAGCTTTCTTT
CSASGWGPTEAFF
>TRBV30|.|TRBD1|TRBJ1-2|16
TGTGCCTGGAACCGGGACAGGGGGCGATCTAACTATGGCTACACCTTC
CAWNRDRGRSNYGYTF
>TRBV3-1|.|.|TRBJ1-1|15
TGTGCCAGCAGCCCCCTAGGAACGATGAACACTGAAGCTTTCTTT
CASSPLGTMNTEAFF
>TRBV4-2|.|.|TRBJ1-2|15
TGTGCCAGCAGCCAATTACTTAGTGGGACGGGCGGCTACACCTTC
CASSQLLSGTGGYTF
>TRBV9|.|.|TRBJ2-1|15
TGTGCCAGCAGCGTAGACGGGGGCCGGGGCAATGAGCAGTTCTTC
CASSVDGGRGNEQFF
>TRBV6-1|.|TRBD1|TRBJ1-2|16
TGTGCCAGCAGTGCAGCGGGACAGGGGGCGCGAGGTGGCTACACCTTC
CASSAAGQGARGGYTF
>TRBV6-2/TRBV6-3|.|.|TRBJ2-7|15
TGTGCCACCAAGTGGGGGGGGCGACTAGCTTACGAGCAGTACTTC
CATKWGGRLAYEQYF
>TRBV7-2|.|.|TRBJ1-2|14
TGTGCCAGCAGCCTTGGACTCAGGGACTATGGCTACACCTTC
CASSLGLRDYGYTF
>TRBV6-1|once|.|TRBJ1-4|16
TGTGCCAGCAGACCTACCACAGGGAGGGGTAATGAAAAACTGTTTTTT
CASRPTTGRGNEKLFF
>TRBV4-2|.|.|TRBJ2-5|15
TGTGCCAGCAGCCAAGACTCCACCCTCCAAGAGACCCAGTACTTC
CASSQDSTLQETQYF
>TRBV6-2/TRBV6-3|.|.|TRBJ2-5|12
TGTGCCAGCACCGGGCCGCAAGAGACCCAGTACTTC
CASTGPQETQYF
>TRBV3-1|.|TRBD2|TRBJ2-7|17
TGTGCCAGCAGCCAAGAGGGCCTGGCGGGAGGGTATGGCGAGCAGTACTTC
CASSQEGLAGGYGEQYF
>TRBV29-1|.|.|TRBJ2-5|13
TGCAGCGTTGAAAGTCTCCAGGGGGAGACCCAGTACTTC
CSVESLQGETQYF
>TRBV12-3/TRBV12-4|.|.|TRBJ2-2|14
TGTGCCAGCAACCGGGACGCAGGCGGGGGGGAGCTGTTTTTT
CASNRDAGGGELFF
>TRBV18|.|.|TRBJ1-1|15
TGTGCCAGCTCACCAGGAATTGTTGAGAGCACTGAAGCTTTCTTT
CASSPGIVESTEAFF
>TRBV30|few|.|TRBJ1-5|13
TGTGCCTGGAGTAGACAGGGCAATCAGCCCCAGCATTTT
CAWSRQGNQPQHF
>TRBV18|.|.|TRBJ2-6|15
TGTGCCAGCTCACTTCGAGCGACTGGGGCCAACGTCCTGACTTTC
CASSLRATGANVLTF
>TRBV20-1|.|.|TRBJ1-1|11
TGCAGTGCTAGTCACCGCCCCAGGGCTTTCTTT
CSASHRPRAFF
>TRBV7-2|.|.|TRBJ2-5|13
TGTGCCAGCACCAGGCCCGGGGGAGAGACCCAGTACTTC
CASTRPGGETQYF
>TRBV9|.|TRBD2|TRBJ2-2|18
TGTGCCAGCAGCACCCGGGAGGGACTAGCGGGGCGCACCGGGGAGCTGTTTTTT
CASSTREGLAGRTGELFF
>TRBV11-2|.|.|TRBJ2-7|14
TGTGCCAGCTCCTTCGGACGTAAATCGCTCGAGCAGTACTTC
CASSFGRKSLEQYF
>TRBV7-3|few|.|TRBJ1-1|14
TGTGCCAGCAGCTTAACTCACGGGAACACTGAAGCTTTCTTT
CASSLTHGNTEAFF
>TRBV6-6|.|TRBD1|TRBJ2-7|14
TGTGCCAGCAGATTCGGACAGGGGAGCTACGAGCAGTACTTC
CASRFGQGSYEQYF